This T cell receptor (beta chain) was obtained from a study of cytomegalovirus exposure and HLA in healthy donors. The CDR3 covers 15 residues. V lost 1 base, J lost 0 bases, and 10 bases lay in between. The germline gives CDR1 GTSNPN, CDR2 SVGIG (reference sequence). Both 60 Vbeta primers and 13 Jbeta primers went into the PCR. Generated by immunoSEQ multiplex PCR, the TCRdb table keeps only in-frame clones and is missing some. Here the sample spans some 60,000 clones, more than 75% being singletons. The sequenced sample consisted of PBMCs. The TCR originated in a young man in good health and CMV-seronegative. The genes are TRBV30 and TRBJ1-3, with D tentatively TRBD1 (6 bases). Here the CDR3 DNA reads TGTGCCTGGAGTGGGGGGCATAGCTCTGGAAACACCATATATTTT. Its translation: CAWSGGHSSGNTIYF.